This TCR beta chain was captured by sequencing in a study of CD8 T cells in ankylosing spondylitis (dated by TCRdb to about 2017). Regarding the research as a whole: The study profiled T cell receptor beta repertoires in healthy donors and ankylosing spondylitis patients to find disease-linked TCR variants. In total, the full study cohort was made up of over a hundred healthy donors and 25 ankylosing spondylitis patients. Peripheral blood was sampled, and synovial fluid was also collected from ankylosing spondylitis patients. The paper's findings and limits, for the study overall: The disease-linked clones were reported to be significantly enriched in matched synovial fluid samples from ankylosing spondylitis patients. Some motif variants were previously reported in synovial fluid and blood of reactive arthritis patients, suggesting common disease-initiation mechanisms. Blood from ankylosing spondylitis patients appeared to be characterized by a TCR beta motif composed of 7 to 9 highly homologous amino acid variants. The disease-linked clones had a CD8+ phenotype and were found at relatively low frequencies in peripheral blood.

The sequencer listed for this sample is Illumina HiSeq 2500. TCR beta libraries were prepared by quantitative 5'-RACE with molecular barcodes. In the source study's methods: To identify disease-linked TCR variants, a new computational method was used, one built on a probabilistic model of VDJ rearrangement. The raw public data were reprocessed by TCRdb itself: fastp quality trimming at Q25, MiXCR clonotype calling, in-frame beta chains only. Rows are unified per CDR3 protein, each entry keeping the most common DNA and genes. Clone size and V and J calls follow TCRdb, not the original study. The sample table contains tens of thousands of distinct CDR3 sequences; only one count was recorded for around 25% of them. 45% to 65% of the sample is taken by the ten largest. As to this clonotype: Its recognized antigen is unknown. It has no much larger one-base neighbor in the sample; base qualities were not kept.

This TCR came from a male donor with ankylosing spondylitis or in good health (not recorded which). What was sequenced was blood, either unsorted or a sorted T cell fraction (not recorded which).

The CDR3 corresponds to CSARDTPGKSYGYTF. Here is the DNA: TGCAGTGCTAGAGATACTCCTGGGAAGTCCTATGGCTACACCTTC. The sequence links TRBV20-1 to TRBJ1-2; the D gene cannot be resolved reliably. CDR1 and CDR2 were assigned from the germline V gene (reference sequence) as DFQATT and SNEGSKA. Trimming costs V 0 bases and J 4 bases, and their ends lie 15 bases apart. The CDR3 spans 15 residues, from the cysteine through the phenylalanine. Only the CDR3 DNA is retained, 45 bases long and in frame from the first base.